The 16 T cell receptor beta chains below come from one sample, sequenced in a study of T-cell reconstitution after alpha-beta-depleted transplantation in children. The TCRbeta library incorporated unique molecular identifiers. TCRdb analysed the PCR reads with MiXCR anew, one entry per CDR3 protein. There are 600,000 to 700,000 distinct CDR3 sequences in the sample; approximately 17% occur only once, and 1.1% lies in the top ten. Sequencing was performed on PBMCs from the stem cell graft donor, taken from the stem cell graft. These receptors all stem from a human donor who donated a stem cell graft to a child with acute myeloid leukemia.

This clonotype has a handful of counts. The chain has TRBV12-3 or TRBV12-4 and TRBJ2-3, with 11 bases that match TRBD2. The CDR3 covers 16 residues. Unmatched junction bases numbered 12, after V lost 6 bases and J lost 7 bases. In DNA, the CDR3 is TGTGCCAGCAGATTACAACTAGCGGGGGTTAGGAATACGCAGTATTTT. Encoded protein: CASRLQLAGVRNTQYF.

The chain couples TRBV7-2 to TRBJ2-3; 13 bases line up with TRBD2. With 4 bases clipped from V and 5 bases from J, the junction kept 9 bases outside the gene matches. Germline CDR1 SGHTA, CDR2 FQGNSA. The CDR3 is 17 residues long. As DNA, the CDR3 is TGTGCCAGCAGCTCCGACTTACTAGCGGGGGGGCAAGATACGCAGTATTTT. Translation gives CASSSDLLAGGQDTQYF.

This clonotype was observed a few times. V and J are TRBV12-3 or TRBV12-4 and TRBJ1-4; no firm D call. CDR3 length: 14 residues. The ends were cut back, 5 bases at V and 7 bases at J, with 14 bases in the middle. The CDR3 reads CASSPQTVGEKLFF. The DNA of the CDR3 is TGTGCCAGCAGTCCTCAGACGGTGGGTGAAAAACTGTTTTTT.

This clonotype was counted ten times or more. The genes are TRBV10-3 and TRBJ2-7, with a weak D call TRBD2 (5 bases). Trimming shortened V by 4 bases and J by 2 bases, and 9 bases separated the two germline ends. The length of the CDR3 is 13 residues. Per germline, CDR1 ENHRY and CDR2 SYGVKD. The CDR3 region has the DNA TGTGCCATCAGTGGTGACGGGGCCTACGAGCAGTACGTC. This codes for CAISGDGAYEQYV.

The chain recombines TRBV30 with TRBJ2-3, with D perhaps TRBD1 (6 bases). Germline CDR1 GTSNPN, CDR2 SVGIG (reference sequence). Between the trimmed V and J ends, which lost 3 bases and 7 bases, there was a span of 17 bases. The CDR3 consists of 14 residues. The CDR3 DNA sequence: TGTGCCTGGAGCGGCACAGGGAAAAGGAATACGCAGTATTTT. Protein product: CAWSGTGKRNTQYF.

This clonotype occurred many times. CDR3 DNA sequence: TGTGCCAGCAGCTTCAACCAAGAGACCCAGTACTTC. Protein product: CASSFNQETQYF. The rearrangement uses TRBV5-5 and TRBJ2-5; the D is unclear. The germline CDR1 and CDR2 sequences are SGHKS and YYEKEE (reference sequence). CDR3 length: 12 amino acids. With 2 bases removed from V and 0 bases from J, the gap between germline ends came to 2 bases.

This clonotype showed up just a few times. CDR3 in DNA: TGCAGTGCTTTTCCGGATGCAACTAATGAAAAACTGTTTTTT. Translating gives CSAFPDATNEKLFF. The V and J genes are TRBV20-1 and TRBJ1-4; D uncertain. The germline CDR1 and CDR2 sequences are DFQATT and SNEGSKA (reference sequence). Trimming removed 5 bases at V and 0 bases at J, with 10 bases between. The CDR3 runs to 14 residues.

This clonotype appeared many times. The J gene is TRBJ1-1, the V gene TRBV12-3 or TRBV12-4, with D perhaps matching TRBD1 (5 bases). The CDR3 has 13 residues. The V end was cut by 3 bases, the J end by 6 bases, with 11 bases between. CDR3 residues: CASSFGGLAEAFF. CDR3 coding DNA: TGTGCCAGCAGTTTCGGGGGACTCGCTGAAGCTTTCTTT.

The rearrangement links TRBV5-1 to TRBJ1-1; D might be TRBD1 (5 bases). CDR1 is SGHRS, CDR2 YFSETQ, per germline. The V gene lost 0 bases and the J gene lost 4 bases, with 22 bases spanning the gap. The CDR3 is 18 amino acids. The CDR3 region is CASSLGLGGGGFLTEAFF. The CDR3 region has the DNA TGCGCCAGCAGCTTGGGGTTGGGGGGTGGGGGGTTTCTCACTGAAGCTTTCTTT.

This clonotype was counted many times. This chain uses TRBV7-9 with TRBJ2-5; D remains ambiguous. Germline assignment: CDR1 SEHNR and CDR2 FQNEAQ (reference sequence). V was trimmed by 8 bases and J by 4 bases, leaving 14 bases between them. There are 13 residues in the CDR3. CDR3 nucleotides: TGTGCCAGCGGTCGACAAGTGCGAGAGACCCAGTACTTC. Encoded protein: CASGRQVRETQYF.

This clonotype was found a few times. The chain links TRBV29-1 to TRBJ1-1; 9 positions agree with TRBD1. The CDR3 extends over 12 amino acids. Germline V gene data show CDR1 as SQVTM and CDR2 as ANQGSEA. J lost 7 bases, V lost 8 bases, and 8 bases had no gene match. CDR3 in amino acids: CSTSQGADEAFF. The DNA of the CDR3 is TGCAGCACATCACAGGGGGCGGATGAAGCTTTCTTT. Using reference TRBV29-1 and TRBJ1-1 for the parts outside the CDR3, the full variable domain is SAVISQKPSRDICQRGTSLTIQCQVDSQVTMMFWYRQQPGQSLTLIATANQGSEATYESGFVIDKFPISRPNLTFSTLTVSNMSPEDSSIYLCSTSQGADEAFFGQGTRLTVV.

This clonotype was recorded at least ten times. The CDR3 sequence: CASSLVPRQGLFVEETQYF. CDR3 nucleotide sequence: TGTGCCAGCAGCTTAGTACCGAGACAGGGGTTATTTGTTGAGGAGACCCAGTACTTC. The chain employs TRBV11-3 and TRBJ2-5, with 8 nucleotides matching TRBD1. Germline CDR1 and CDR2: SGHNT and YENEEA. The CDR3 runs to 19 residues. After removal of 1 base from V and 5 bases from J, the junction contained 18 bases not matched to a gene.

This clonotype was seen a single time. The J gene is TRBJ1-4, the V gene TRBV11-1; D is perhaps TRBD1 (5 bases). The V end was cut by 5 bases, the J end by 2 bases, with 9 bases between. The CDR3 runs to 14 residues. The germline CDR1 and CDR2 sequences are SGHAT and FQDESV (reference sequence). CDR3 nucleotide sequence: TGTGCCAGCAGCGACAGCTCCACTAATGAAAAACTGTTTTTT. Translation gives CASSDSSTNEKLFF.

This clonotype was seen a handful of times. The chain joins TRBV7-9 to TRBJ2-7, with D maybe TRBD1 (5 bases). Trimming shortened V by 6 bases and J by 6 bases, and 18 bases separated the two germline ends. The CDR3 contains 14 residues. Looked up from germline, CDR1 is SEHNR and CDR2 is FQNEAQ (reference sequence). The CDR3 region is CASSPLGVGSEQYF. The CDR3 nucleotides are TGTGCCAGCAGTCCTCTAGGGGTTGGCTCCGAGCAGTACTTC.

This clonotype showed up many times. In DNA, the CDR3 is TGTGCCATCAGTGAGTCTGTAGATACGCAGTATTTT. Translation gives CAISESVDTQYF. V and J are TRBV10-3 and TRBJ2-3, with no clear D. Germline loops: CDR1 ENHRY, CDR2 SYGVKD. V dropped 0 bases and J dropped 5 bases, with 3 bases sitting between them. The CDR3 has 12 residues.

This clonotype was recorded many times. V gene TRBV20-1 combines with J gene TRBJ2-2; maybe TRBD2 (5 bases). V lost 3 bases and J lost 5, with 13 bases in between. Germline loops: CDR1 DFQATT, CDR2 SNEGSKA (reference sequence). The CDR3 covers 14 residues. Written as DNA, the CDR3 is TGCAGTGCTAGGTCCCTAGCTGGAACCGGGGAGCTGTTTTTT. It specifies CSARSLAGTGELFF.